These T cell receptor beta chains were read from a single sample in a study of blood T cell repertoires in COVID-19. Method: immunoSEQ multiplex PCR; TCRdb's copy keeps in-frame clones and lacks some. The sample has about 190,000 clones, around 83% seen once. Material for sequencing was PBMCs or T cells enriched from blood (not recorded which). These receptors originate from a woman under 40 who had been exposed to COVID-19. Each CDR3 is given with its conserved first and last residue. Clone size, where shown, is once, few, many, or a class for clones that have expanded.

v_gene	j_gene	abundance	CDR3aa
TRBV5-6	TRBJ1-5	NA	CASSFRQGEPQHF
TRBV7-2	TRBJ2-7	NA	CASSFLGQTRYEQYF
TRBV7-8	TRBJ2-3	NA	CASSLVTGGIDTQYF
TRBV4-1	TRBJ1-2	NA	CASSQTGTGFGYTF
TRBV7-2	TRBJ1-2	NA	CASNPGTGLNYGYTF
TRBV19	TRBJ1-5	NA	CASSIIWGSTNQPQHF
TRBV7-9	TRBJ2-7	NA	CASKGQPYEQYF
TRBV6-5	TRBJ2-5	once	CASGQFGEETQYF
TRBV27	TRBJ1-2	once	CASSNPTGGAGYGYTF
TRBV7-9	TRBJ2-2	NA	CASSFSGITGELFF
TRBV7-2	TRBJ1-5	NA	CASSGLEGPQHF
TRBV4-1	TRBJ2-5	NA	CASSQDRETQYF
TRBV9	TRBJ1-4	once	CASSVAGTATNEKLFF
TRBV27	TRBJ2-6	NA	CASSQDRAGANVLTF
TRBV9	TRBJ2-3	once	CASSVHPGEGGDTQYF
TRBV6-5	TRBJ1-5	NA	CASRGGRVPDQPQHF
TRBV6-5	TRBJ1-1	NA	CASSYGTGGTEAFF
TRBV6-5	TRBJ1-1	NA	CASSFNWDSTEAFF
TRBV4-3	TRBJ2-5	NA	CASSQSSGGGETQYF
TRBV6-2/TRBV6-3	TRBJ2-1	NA	CASSYGLAAEQFF
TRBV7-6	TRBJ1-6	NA	CASKLRDSSYNSPLHF
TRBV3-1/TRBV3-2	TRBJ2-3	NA	CASSQGLSSTDTQYF
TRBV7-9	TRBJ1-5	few	CASSPDRVFGQPQHF
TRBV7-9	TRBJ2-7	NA	CASSLDDRATYEQYF
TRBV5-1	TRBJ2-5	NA	CASSSPRLGQETQYF